The rows below give T cell receptor beta chains drawn from one sample of a study of T cell changes during pregnancy in multiple sclerosis. TCRdb's copy holds only in-frame clones and misses some; the assay was immunoSEQ multiplex PCR. The repertoire holds some 100,000 clones, with 90% to 95% as singletons. The sequenced sample was peripheral blood, obtained in the second trimester of pregnancy. These receptors were taken from a female donor with multiple sclerosis, enrolled in a pregnancy study. Each CDR3 is given with its conserved first and last residue. A D gene is named only where the DNA matches it firmly. Size values are once, few and many counts, or a class for expanded clones, and some rows have none.

clone size,V gene,D gene,CDR3 protein
NA,TRBV4-1,TRBD1,CASSPGQGNNEQFF
NA,TRBV19,NA,CASSIAPLSNQPQHF
NA,TRBV27,NA,CASSITGSSAYEQYF
NA,TRBV29-1,NA,CSATTGSSGNTIYF
NA,TRBV7-3,TRBD1,CASSLPGQGIETQYF
once,TRBV6-6,NA,CASSFQKQGGGYEQYF
NA,TRBV5-6,NA,CASSLPGVRRNTGELFF
NA,TRBV30,NA,CAWSYGINEKLFF
NA,TRBV29-1,NA,CSVLGAGNTIYF
NA,TRBV9,NA,CASSVEGTLTGELFF
NA,TRBV13,NA,CASSQSRAVNTEAFF
NA,TRBV13,NA,CASSLAPYGPQHF
NA,TRBV28,TRBD2,CASREGWTSGRPSTDTQYF
NA,TRBV19,NA,CASSIGVSPTKSYEQYF
NA,TRBV4-2,NA,CASSQTADRQETQYF